A single sample is the source of the 27 T cell receptor beta chains below, sequenced in a study of cytomegalovirus exposure and HLA in healthy donors. A multiplex PCR was run with 60 Vbeta primers and 13 Jbeta primers. TCRdb keeps only in-frame clones here, not all; method: immunoSEQ multiplex PCR. The sample lists 150,000 to 170,000 clones, about 76% occurring once. The sequencing sample was made of PBMCs. The receptors were sampled from a man younger than 40 in good health and CMV-seropositive.

The chain is built from TRBV29-1 and TRBJ1-5; unclear D gene. This CDR3 region has 13 residues. The V gene lost 7 bases and the J gene lost 3 bases, with 13 bases spanning the gap. Germline assignment: CDR1 SQVTM and CDR2 ANQGSEA. The CDR3 reads CSASPGLNQPQHF. DNA for the CDR3: TGCAGCGCCTCGCCTGGCCTCAATCAGCCCCAGCATTTT.

The chain has TRBV6-5 and TRBJ1-2; 9 bases align to TRBD1. Per germline, CDR1 MNHEY and CDR2 SVGAGI. This CDR3 is built from 13 residues. V was clipped by 5 bases and J by 4 bases; unmatched bases: 2. This chain's CDR3 is CASSPDRGYGYTF. CDR3 bases: TGTGCCAGCAGTCCGGACAGGGGCTATGGCTACACCTTC.

This clone was detected a few times. The chain joins TRBV4-1 to TRBJ1-4; the match to TRBD1 covers 12 bases. In germline, CDR1 is MGHRA, CDR2 YSYEKL. V was clipped by 5 bases and J by 7 bases; unmatched bases: 5. The CDR3 covers 15 residues. In nucleotides, the CDR3 is TGCGCCAGCAGCAGGGGACAGGGGGCTCGTGAAAAACTGTTTTTT. Residues: CASSRGQGAREKLFF.

This sequence joins TRBV28 and TRBJ1-1; tentatively, D is TRBD1 (5 bases). This CDR3 comprises 13 residues. Germline CDR1 MDHEN, CDR2 SYDVKM. The V and J ends lost 7 bases and 4 bases respectively, with 13 bases between them. The CDR3 spells CASNQAGGTEAFF. The CDR3 region has the DNA TGTGCCAGCAACCAAGCGGGGGGCACTGAAGCTTTCTTT. The entire variable domain, with the rest obtained from reference TRBV28 and TRBJ1-1, is as follows: DVKVTQSSRYLVKRTGEKVFLECVQDMDHENMFWYRQDPGLGLRLIYFSYDVKMKEKGDIPEGYSVSREKKERFSLILESASTNQTSMYLCASNQAGGTEAFFGQGTRLTVV.

As regards this clone: A read error may account for a junction end that differs from germline. This chain uses TRBV5-1 with TRBJ1-4; no reliable D call. The germline V gene has CDR1 SGHRS and CDR2 YFSETQ. The CDR3 has 9 residues. This chain's CDR3 is CASSLSLIF. CDR3 in DNA: TGCGCCAGCAGCTTGTCCCTTATTTTT.

V and J are TRBV28 and TRBJ2-7, with 8 bases matching TRBD2. V shed 7 bases and J 1 base; nucleotides not matched to a gene: 9. The CDR3 extends over 15 amino acids. Germline V gene lookup returns CDR1 MDHEN and CDR2 SYDVKM. The CDR3 nucleotides read TGTGCCAGCACCCCGGGGGGGGAGTGGTCCTACGAGCAGTACTTC. It is translated as CASTPGGEWSYEQYF. Filled out from reference TRBV28 and TRBJ2-7, the complete variable domain reads DVKVTQSSRYLVKRTGEKVFLECVQDMDHENMFWYRQDPGLGLRLIYFSYDVKMKEKGDIPEGYSVSREKKERFSLILESASTNQTSMYLCASTPGGEWSYEQYFGPGTRLTVT.

For the CDR3, the DNA is TGTGCCAGCAGCTTAGCGCTAGGGGGCTCCTACGAGCAGTACTTC. It codes for CASSLALGGSYEQYF. The V gene is TRBV11-2, the J gene TRBJ2-7, with D possibly being TRBD1 (6 bases). The germline V and J ends were trimmed by 1 base and 0 bases, with 10 bases remaining between them. CDR3 length: 15 amino acids. Germline CDR1 SGHAT, CDR2 FQNNGV.

The chain employs TRBV6-5 and TRBJ1-6; D may be TRBD1 (5 bases). The V end was cut by 0 bases, the J end by 5 bases, with 8 bases between. There are 15 residues in the CDR3. CDR1 MNHEY and CDR2 SVGAGI come from the germline V gene. The CDR3 protein is CASSYSGGDNSPLHF. CDR3 bases: TGTGCCAGCAGTTACTCGGGGGGGGATAATTCACCCCTCCACTTT.

This clone showed up just once. V gene TRBV28 combines with J gene TRBJ2-1, with a weak D call TRBD2 (6 bases). There are 16 residues in the CDR3. Deletions cut 6 bases from V and 1 base from J, with 16 bases between. In germline, CDR1 is MDHEN, CDR2 SYDVKM. The CDR3 protein is CASSSILAGSYNEQFF. CDR3 nucleotides: TGTGCCAGCAGCTCCATACTAGCTGGGTCCTACAATGAGCAGTTCTTC. The variable domain in full, completed from reference TRBV28 and TRBJ2-1, reads DVKVTQSSRYLVKRTGEKVFLECVQDMDHENMFWYRQDPGLGLRLIYFSYDVKMKEKGDIPEGYSVSREKKERFSLILESASTNQTSMYLCASSSILAGSYNEQFFGPGTRLTVL.

The rearrangement links TRBV7-3 to TRBJ2-2, with TRBD1 identical over 10 bases. Germline CDR1 SGHTA, CDR2 FQGTGA. The CDR3 covers 15 residues. V lost 4 bases to trimming and J lost 8 bases; unmatched junction nucleotides: 7. CDR3 region: CASSSRQGAGGELFF. The CDR3 nucleotides read TGTGCCAGCAGCTCGAGACAGGGGGCGGGTGGGGAGCTGTTTTTT.

The chain employs TRBV10-3 and TRBJ1-2, with 8 bases lining up with TRBD1. Germline lookup yields CDR1 ENHRY and CDR2 SYGVKD. The CDR3 has 14 amino acids. The V and J ends lost 6 bases and 0 bases, in that order; junction bases with no gene match: 3. Here the CDR3 DNA reads TGTGCCATCAGACGACAGGGGACTAACTATGGCTACACCTTC. Its protein is CAIRRQGTNYGYTF.

This rearrangement joins TRBV6-5 to TRBJ1-2; TRBD1 agrees at 9 bases. From germline, CDR1 is MNHEY and CDR2 SVGAGI. The J segment lost 4 bases and the V segment lost 2 bases, leaving 8 bases of the junction unmatched. CDR3 size: 16 residues. For the CDR3, the DNA is TGTGCCAGCAGTTACCCCCTAGGACAGGGGATCTATGGCTACACCTTC. Translated: CASSYPLGQGIYGYTF.

The chain employs TRBV14 and TRBJ2-2; 9 bases match TRBD1. Germline-derived CDR1 and CDR2 are SGHDN and FVKESK. The CDR3 loop spans 19 amino acids. V shed 4 bases and J 2 bases; nucleotides not matched to a gene: 14. CDR3: CASSPQRGKDRGNTGELFF. CDR3 DNA sequence: TGTGCCAGCAGCCCTCAAAGGGGCAAGGACAGGGGCAACACCGGGGAGCTGTTTTTT.

This chain links TRBV4-3 with TRBJ1-2; maybe TRBD1 (6 bases). Germline V gene sequence: CDR1 LGHNA, CDR2 YSLEER. There are 17 residues in the CDR3. The V and J ends lost 0 bases and 4 bases respectively, with 18 bases between them. The CDR3 is CASSQEPRGPVSYGYTF. The CDR3 nucleotides are TGCGCCAGCAGCCAAGAGCCCAGGGGTCCCGTTAGCTATGGCTACACCTTC.

The rearrangement uses TRBV29-1 and TRBJ2-1; possible D gene TRBD1, 6 bases. Looked up from germline, CDR1 is SQVTM and CDR2 is ANQGSEA. The CDR3 sequence is 10 residues long. V was trimmed by 5 bases and J by 9 bases, leaving 8 bases between them. The CDR3 sequence is CSVRDTEQFF. The CDR3, as DNA: TGCAGCGTTAGGGACACTGAGCAGTTCTTC.

The chain recombines TRBV15 with TRBJ2-3; D remains ambiguous. The CDR3 has 13 residues. Germline assignment: CDR1 LNHNV and CDR2 YYDKDF (reference sequence). Trimming stripped 4 bases from V and 4 bases from J, with 9 bases between. The CDR3 is CATSTGRADTQYF. DNA of the CDR3: TGTGCCACCAGCACTGGGCGTGCAGATACGCAGTATTTT.

The V and J genes are TRBV27 and TRBJ1-4; D is uncertain. The germline gives CDR1 MNHEY, CDR2 SMNVEV (reference sequence). The CDR3 loop spans 15 amino acids. V lost 2 bases and J lost 0, with 7 bases in between. The CDR3 DNA reads as TGTGCCAGCAGTTTAAGCGGGGCAACTAATGAAAAACTGTTTTTT. Translated, it gives CASSLSGATNEKLFF.

The chain couples TRBV5-4 to TRBJ1-2; 9 nucleotides line up with TRBD1. Germline-derived CDR1 and CDR2 are SGHNT and YYREEE (reference sequence). The CDR3 is made up of 15 amino acids. J lost 4 bases, V lost 1 base, and 5 bases had no gene match. The CDR3 DNA follows: TGTGCCAGCAGCTTGAAGGCGGGACAGGGCTATGGCTACACCTTC. Translated: CASSLKAGQGYGYTF.

The genes are TRBV7-2 and TRBJ2-7, with 12 bases aligning to TRBD1. The junction had 6 bases not matched to a gene; V was cut back by 3 bases and J by 3 bases. This CDR3 is built from 16 residues. Per the germline V gene, CDR1 is SGHTA and CDR2 is FQGNSA. The CDR3 DNA is TGTGCCAGCAGCTTCCGGGGACAGGGGGCGATCTACGAGCAGTACTTC. As protein: CASSFRGQGAIYEQYF. The full variable domain, in which reference TRBV7-2 and TRBJ2-7 provide the parts outside the CDR3, is GAGVSQSPSNKVTEKGKDVELRCDPISGHTALYWYRQSLGQGLEFLIYFQGNSAPDKSGLPSDRFSAERTGGSVSTLTIQRTQQEDSAVYLCASSFRGQGAIYEQYFGPGTRLTVT.

The chain has TRBV2 and TRBJ2-7; TRBD1 agrees at 10 bases. J lost 8 bases, V lost 5 bases, and 3 bases had no gene match. CDR3 length equals 12 residues. The germline V gene encodes CDR1 SNHLY and CDR2 FYNNEI. The CDR3 nucleotides are TGTGCCAGCAGTCCAGACAGGGGGCAGCAGTACTTC. Translation: CASSPDRGQQYF.

This clone has a handful of counts. The chain is built from TRBV6-6 and TRBJ2-7; D is unresolved. V lost 6 bases and J 6 bases, leaving 15 bases between the germline ends. CDR3 length: 13 amino acids. Germline CDR1 reads MNHNY; CDR2 reads SVGAGI (reference sequence). CDR3 residues: CASRGEWVSEQYF. The CDR3 DNA follows: TGTGCCAGCAGAGGAGAGTGGGTCTCCGAGCAGTACTTC.

This chain joins TRBV6-1 and TRBJ2-7; 8 nucleotides agree with TRBD2. The J segment lost 2 bases and the V segment lost 4 bases, leaving 7 bases of the junction unmatched. Germline V lookup: CDR1 MNHNS, CDR2 SASEGT. This CDR3 has 15 residues. DNA of the CDR3: TGTGCCAGCAGTGCTGTTAGCGGGACACCCTACGAGCAGTACTTC. Its protein is CASSAVSGTPYEQYF.

The gene calls are TRBV9 and TRBJ2-7, with 11 bases that match TRBD2. With V trimmed by 0 bases and J by 9 bases, 5 bases remained unmatched. The CDR3 extends over 14 amino acids. Germline CDR1 reads SGDLS; CDR2 reads YYNGEE. The chain's CDR3 is CASSVVLAGGRQYF. DNA of the CDR3: TGTGCCAGCAGCGTAGTTCTAGCGGGAGGCAGGCAGTACTTC.

The rearrangement joins TRBV29-1 to TRBJ2-5; 13 bases fit TRBD2. Matching the DNA end better, TRBJ2-7 makes the J call doubtful. CDR1 and CDR2 (germline): SQVTM, ANQGSEA. CDR3 length: 14 residues. CDR3 protein: CSVATSGRAAEQYF. For the CDR3, the DNA is TGCAGCGTGGCTACTAGCGGGAGGGCCGCCGAGCAGTACTTC.

This chain links TRBV4-2 with TRBJ1-1, with 9 bases identical to TRBD1. The CDR3 has 15 residues. The J segment lost 6 bases and the V segment lost 0 bases, leaving 5 bases of the junction unmatched. The germline V gene has CDR1 LGHNA and CDR2 YNFKEQ. The DNA of the CDR3 is TGTGCCAGCAGCCAAGAAGGACAGGGGTTCGCTGAAGCTTTCTTT. Translated: CASSQEGQGFAEAFF.

The V gene is TRBV19, the J gene TRBJ1-2, with TRBD1 matching over 8 bases. Germline CDR1 LNHDA, CDR2 SQIVND (reference sequence). The CDR3 covers 14 residues. Trimming at V came to 5 bases and at J to 7 bases, leaving 9 bases not matched to a gene. The DNA for the CDR3 is TGTGCCAGTAGTTTCGGACAGGGATTTAGTGGCTACACCTTC. Its protein is CASSFGQGFSGYTF.

This clone has just one count. This rearrangement joins TRBV19 to TRBJ1-2; 10 nucleotides match TRBD1. Germline assignment: CDR1 LNHDA and CDR2 SQIVND (reference sequence). Unmatched junction bases numbered 11, after V lost 5 bases and J lost 8 bases. The CDR3 totals 15 residues. The CDR3 region is CASSLGDRGSSGYTF. The CDR3 DNA reads TGTGCCAGTAGTTTGGGGGACAGGGGTTCTTCGGGCTACACCTTC.